One and the same sample provided the 29 T cell receptor beta chains below, sequenced in a study of CD8 T cells in Susac syndrome. Random hexamers were used to reverse transcribe an amount of about 0.5 to 1 ug RNA. TCRdb ran MiXCR on the immunoSEQ multiplex PCR reads and lists one entry per CDR3 protein. The sample consists of 160,000 or so distinct CDR3 sequences, roughly 94% of them appearing once. What was sequenced was CD4+ T cells from PBMCs. These receptors were obtained from a human donor with multiple sclerosis.

This chain joins TRBV7-9 and TRBJ2-5; D is perhaps TRBD2 (5 bases). CDR1 SEHNR and CDR2 FQNEAQ come from the germline V gene (reference sequence). V gave up 4 bases and J gave up 2 bases, with 17 bases separating them. CDR3 length equals 16 residues. This CDR3 reads CASSSGIPKYQETQYF. CDR3 DNA: TGTGCCAGCAGCTCCGGGATCCCTAAGTATCAAGAGACCCAGTACTTC.

The chain combines TRBV6-6 with TRBJ1-1; D not certain. Trimming left V 5 bases short and J 4 bases short, with 17 bases between. Germline CDR1 MNHNY, CDR2 SVGAGI (reference sequence). This CDR3 spans 15 amino acids. CDR3: CASSPPSGFGTEAFF. As DNA, the CDR3 is TGTGCCAGCAGTCCTCCTTCTGGGTTTGGCACTGAAGCTTTCTTT.

The rearrangement links TRBV28 to TRBJ2-1; D call uncertain. This CDR3 comprises 13 residues. The ends were cut back, 6 bases at V and 15 bases at J, with 21 bases in the middle. CDR1 is MDHEN and CDR2 is SYDVKM in the germline V gene. The CDR3 nucleotides read TGTGCCAGCAGCACTATCTCACGCCATGCTCTGTTCTTC. It encodes CASSTISRHALFF. Full variable domain (rest looked up from reference TRBV28 and TRBJ2-1): DVKVTQSSRYLVKRTGEKVFLECVQDMDHENMFWYRQDPGLGLRLIYFSYDVKMKEKGDIPEGYSVSREKKERFSLILESASTNQTSMYLCASSTISRHALFFGPGTRLTVL.

The gene calls are TRBV6-2 or TRBV6-3 and TRBJ2-1, with TRBD2 identical over 13 bases. V lost 6 bases and J lost 2; bases outside the gene matches: 7. The CDR3 totals 17 residues. The germline V gene has CDR1 MNHEY and CDR2 SVGEGT. CDR3 bases: TGTGCCAGCAGCCCTGGGACTAGCGGGACAGCCTACAATGAGCAGTTCTTC. As protein: CASSPGTSGTAYNEQFF.

This chain connects TRBV20-1 to TRBJ1-5; D ambiguous. Germline assignment: CDR1 DFQATT and CDR2 SNEGSKA (reference sequence). The V end was cut by 3 bases, the J end by 2 bases, with 11 bases between. The CDR3 spans 14 residues. The CDR3 nucleotides are TGCAGTGCTAGTCTGGGAGTCGGCAATCAGCCCCAGCATTTT. Its protein product is CSASLGVGNQPQHF.

The chain combines TRBV28 with TRBJ1-5; the D is unclear. The CDR3 contains 16 residues. CDR1 is MDHEN and CDR2 is SYDVKM in the germline V gene. Deletions cut 2 bases from V and 6 bases from J, with 17 bases between. The DNA for the CDR3 is TGTGCCAGCAGTTTAGGATTCGGGTCGGCGGCTCAGCCCCAGCATTTT. This gives the protein CASSLGFGSAAQPQHF.

The V call is TRBV28, the J call TRBJ1-3; 9 positions match TRBD1. Losses at the gene ends were 5 bases for V and 4 bases for J; bases not matched to a gene: 6. The CDR3 loop spans 15 amino acids. CDR1 MDHEN and CDR2 SYDVKM come from the germline V gene. The CDR3 sequence is CASSLDRGGGNTIYF. CDR3 bases: TGTGCCAGCAGTCTGGACAGGGGAGGCGGAAACACCATATATTTT.

This chain connects TRBV5-4 to TRBJ2-4; perhaps TRBD1 as D (6 bases). V gave up 6 bases and J gave up 1 base, with 17 bases separating them. The CDR3 extends over 16 amino acids. Germline loops: CDR1 SGHNT, CDR2 YYREEE (reference sequence). The CDR3 reads CASTIQPQGAKNIQYF. CDR3 coding DNA: TGTGCCAGCACCATTCAGCCCCAGGGGGCCAAAAACATTCAGTACTTC.

V usage is TRBV11-2 and J usage is TRBJ2-1; the D gene is possibly TRBD2 (6 bases). The germline gives CDR1 SGHAT, CDR2 FQNNGV. This CDR3 comprises 15 residues. Trimming pared 5 bases from V and 2 bases from J, leaving 13 bases between. Written as DNA, the CDR3 is TGTGCCAGCAGCCCGGGGGTAGGCGCCTACAATGAGCAGTTCTTC. It codes for CASSPGVGAYNEQFF.

This clonotype is a singleton in its sample. This sequence joins TRBV27 and TRBJ1-1; possibly TRBD1 for D (6 bases). Trimming pared 1 base from V and 6 bases from J, leaving 12 bases between. Germline values: CDR1 MNHEY, CDR2 SMNVEV (reference sequence). The CDR3 length is 14 residues. Here the CDR3 DNA reads TGTGCCAGCAGTTTATACGGGGGCAGCGCTGAAGCTTTCTTT. Protein product: CASSLYGGSAEAFF.

As DNA, the CDR3 is TGTGCCAGCTCACTAGGGACTACGGTCGTCGAGCAGTACTTC. Protein: CASSLGTTVVEQYF. J is TRBJ2-7 and V is TRBV18; TRBD2 matches 7 bases. The CDR3 consists of 14 residues. Germline assignment: CDR1 KGHSH and CDR2 LQKENI. After removal of 4 bases from V and 6 bases from J, the junction contained 9 bases not matched to a gene.

The chain joins TRBV28 to TRBJ1-2; D perhaps matches TRBD1 (6 bases). V lost 7 bases to trimming and J lost 4 bases, with 19 bases between them. The CDR3 consists of 15 residues. Germline lookup yields CDR1 MDHEN and CDR2 SYDVKM. Here the CDR3 reads CASTSQDSSLYGYTF. CDR3 bases: TGTGCCAGCACCTCTCAGGACAGCTCTCTCTATGGCTACACCTTC.

This sequence joins TRBV5-8 and TRBJ2-2; 7 positions agree with TRBD2. There are 15 residues in the CDR3. CDR1 SGHTS and CDR2 YDEGEE come from the germline V gene. V lost 0 bases, J lost 5 bases, and 4 bases stayed unmatched. Here the CDR3 reads CASSLGLAFTGELFF. For the CDR3, the DNA is TGTGCCAGCAGCTTGGGACTAGCATTTACCGGGGAGCTGTTTTTT.

The chain employs TRBV3-1 and TRBJ2-5; D remains ambiguous. The germline CDR1 and CDR2 sequences are LGHDT and YNNKEL (reference sequence). The CDR3 loop spans 13 amino acids. V lost 3 bases and J lost 5, with 10 bases in between. The CDR3 sequence is CASSHYAEETQYF. Written as DNA, the CDR3 is TGTGCCAGCAGCCATTATGCTGAGGAGACCCAGTACTTC.

The chain employs TRBV6-5 and TRBJ1-2; the D is unclear. In germline, CDR1 is MNHEY, CDR2 SVGAGI. Trimming pared 7 bases from V and 8 bases from J, leaving 20 bases between. This CDR3 comprises 14 residues. The CDR3 loop reads CASTESGREEGYTF. CDR3 nucleotides: TGTGCCAGCACCGAGAGTGGTCGGGAGGAAGGCTACACCTTC.

The rearrangement uses TRBV20-1 and TRBJ2-5; D gene unclear. The CDR3 is 10 amino acids. Germline-derived CDR1 and CDR2 are DFQATT and SNEGSKA (reference sequence). V lost 8 bases to trimming and J lost 5 bases, with 9 bases between them. The CDR3 loop reads CSPTRETQYF. Here the CDR3 DNA reads TGCAGTCCAACCCGGGAGACCCAGTACTTC.

The V and J genes are TRBV20-1 and TRBJ1-4; D gene ambiguous. V gave up 8 bases and J gave up 0 bases, with 7 bases separating them. The CDR3 extends over 12 amino acids. CDR1 DFQATT and CDR2 SNEGSKA come from the germline V gene (reference sequence). The DNA for the CDR3 is TGCAGTTGCCAGGCAACTAATGAAAAACTGTTTTTT. Its translation: CSCQATNEKLFF.

This rearrangement joins TRBV30 to TRBJ1-2, with 12 bases identical to TRBD1. Germline CDR1 reads GTSNPN; CDR2 reads SVGIG (reference sequence). J was trimmed by 6 bases and V by 3 bases; bases with no gene match: 8. The CDR3 contains 15 residues. Written as DNA, the CDR3 is TGTGCCTGGAGCTTACCGGGACAGGGGGCTCATGGCTACACCTTC. It translates to CAWSLPGQGAHGYTF. The full variable domain, rest sourced from reference TRBV30 and TRBJ1-2, is SQTIHQWPATLVQPVGSPLSLECTVEGTSNPNLYWYRQAAGRGLQLLFYSVGIGQISSEVPQNLSASRPQDRQFILSSKKLLLSDSGFYLCAWSLPGQGAHGYTFGSGTRLTVV.

The rearrangement uses TRBV6-5 and TRBJ1-5; 7 nucleotides align to TRBD1. Germline CDR1 is MNHEY and CDR2 is SVGAGI. The trim removed 6 bases at V and 7 bases at J, leaving 9 bases unmatched. The CDR3 has 14 residues. The CDR3 spells CASRKTGVGQPQHF. Written as DNA, the CDR3 is TGTGCCAGCAGAAAAACAGGGGTGGGCCAGCCCCAGCATTTT.

The rearrangement uses TRBV18 and TRBJ1-1; D is unclear. The germline CDR1 and CDR2 sequences are KGHSH and LQKENI. This CDR3 is 13 amino acids long. The ends were cut back, 3 bases at V and 1 base at J, with 6 bases in the middle. CDR3 bases: TGTGCCAGCTCACCGGACCAGAACACTGAAGCTTTCTTT. Its protein is CASSPDQNTEAFF.

This chain connects TRBV10-3 to TRBJ2-7, with D unresolved. The CDR3 sequence is 12 residues long. The V and J ends lost 4 bases and 7 bases respectively, with 11 bases between them. CDR1 and CDR2 from the germline V gene are ENHRY and SYGVKD. CDR3 sequence: CAISGGSREQYF. The CDR3 nucleotides are TGTGCCATCAGTGGGGGTTCGAGGGAGCAGTACTTC.

The rearrangement links TRBV19 to TRBJ2-6; TRBD2 matches 8 bases. J was trimmed by 2 bases and V by 3 bases; bases with no gene match: 0. The CDR3 has 15 residues. Germline CDR1 is LNHDA and CDR2 is SQIVND (reference sequence). The CDR3: CASSMREAGANVLTF. The CDR3 DNA reads TGTGCCAGTAGTATGCGGGAGGCTGGGGCCAACGTCCTGACTTTC.

This chain joins TRBV20-1 and TRBJ1-2, with D unresolved. This CDR3 has 16 residues. V was trimmed by 1 base and J by 0 bases, leaving 15 bases between them. CDR1 and CDR2 from the germline V gene are DFQATT and SNEGSKA (reference sequence). This CDR3 reads CSARATGERSNYGYTF. The CDR3 DNA reads as TGCAGTGCTAGAGCTACCGGGGAAAGGTCTAACTATGGCTACACCTTC.

V is TRBV30 and J is TRBJ2-3; 9 bases are a match to TRBD2. CDR3 length: 13 amino acids. V lost 2 bases to trimming and J lost 6 bases; unmatched junction nucleotides: 3. Germline assignment: CDR1 GTSNPN and CDR2 SVGIG (reference sequence). The CDR3 nucleotides are TGTGCCTGGAGTCGTAGCGGGAGTGATACGCAGTATTTT. This translates into CAWSRSGSDTQYF.

For the CDR3, the DNA is TGTGCCAGCAGCTCCGCAATGGCGTCTGGGGCCAACGTCCTGACTTTC. Protein sequence: CASSSAMASGANVLTF. The rearrangement links TRBV11-2 to TRBJ2-6; no clear D gene. From germline, CDR1 is SGHAT and CDR2 FQNNGV. The CDR3 has 16 amino acids. With 4 bases removed from V and 1 base from J, the gap between germline ends came to 11 bases.

The genes are TRBV10-3 and TRBJ2-1, with TRBD2 matching 11 bases. Unmatched junction bases numbered 9, after V lost 10 bases and J lost 7 bases. Germline CDR1 is ENHRY and CDR2 is SYGVKD. The CDR3 is made up of 14 amino acids. CDR3 DNA sequence: TGTGCCACCGTTTCGACTAGCGGGAATAATGAGCAGTTCTTC. The encoded protein is CATVSTSGNNEQFF.

The V call is TRBV5-4, the J call TRBJ2-4, with 7 bases fitting TRBD1. The V gene end was trimmed by 3 bases and the J gene end by 2 bases; junction bases not matched to a gene: 2. The CDR3 has 14 amino acids. CDR1 is SGHNT and CDR2 is YYREEE in the germline V gene (reference sequence). CDR3 amino acids: CASSWGQPKNIQYF. CDR3 DNA: TGTGCCAGCAGCTGGGGACAGCCCAAAAACATTCAGTACTTC.

This chain uses TRBV18 with TRBJ2-7; D is possibly TRBD2 (7 bases). Deletions cut 6 bases from V and 5 bases from J, with 20 bases between. This CDR3 region has 15 residues. Germline V CDR1 and CDR2: KGHSH, LQKENI. The CDR3 DNA sequence: TGTGCCAGCTCTCCTGGGGGCGGGAGACAGAACGAGCAGTACTTC. This sequence encodes CASSPGGGRQNEQYF. The full variable domain, its missing parts supplied by reference TRBV18 and TRBJ2-7, is NAGVMQNPRHLVRRRGQEARLRCSPMKGHSHVYWYRQLPEEGLKFMVYLQKENIIDESGMPKERFSAEFPKEGPSILRIQQVVRGDSAAYFCASSPGGGRQNEQYFGPGTRLTVT.

The V gene is TRBV6-5, the J gene TRBJ1-4; no definite D call. This CDR3 region has 13 residues. V lost 6 bases and J 9 bases, leaving 14 bases between the germline ends. Germline CDR1 is MNHEY and CDR2 is SVGAGI. DNA for the CDR3: TGTGCCAGCAGGACCCCGGGGTCGCAAAAACTGTTTTTT. Amino acid sequence: CASRTPGSQKLFF.